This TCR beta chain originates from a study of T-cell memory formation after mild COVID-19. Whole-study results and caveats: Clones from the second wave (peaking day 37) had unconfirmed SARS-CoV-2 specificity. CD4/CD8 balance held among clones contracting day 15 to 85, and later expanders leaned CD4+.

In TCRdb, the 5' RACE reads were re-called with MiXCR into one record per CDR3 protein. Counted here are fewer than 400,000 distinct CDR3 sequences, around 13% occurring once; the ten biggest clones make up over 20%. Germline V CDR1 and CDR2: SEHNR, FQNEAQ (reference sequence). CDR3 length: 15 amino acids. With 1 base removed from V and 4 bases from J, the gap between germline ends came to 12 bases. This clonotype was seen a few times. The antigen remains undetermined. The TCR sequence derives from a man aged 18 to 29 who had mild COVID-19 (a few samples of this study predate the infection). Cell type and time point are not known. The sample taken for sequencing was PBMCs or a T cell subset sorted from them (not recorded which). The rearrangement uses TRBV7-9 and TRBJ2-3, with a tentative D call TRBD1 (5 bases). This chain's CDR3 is CASSLVQGKADTQYF. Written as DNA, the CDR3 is TGTGCCAGCAGCTTAGTCCAGGGAAAGGCAGATACGCAGTATTTT.